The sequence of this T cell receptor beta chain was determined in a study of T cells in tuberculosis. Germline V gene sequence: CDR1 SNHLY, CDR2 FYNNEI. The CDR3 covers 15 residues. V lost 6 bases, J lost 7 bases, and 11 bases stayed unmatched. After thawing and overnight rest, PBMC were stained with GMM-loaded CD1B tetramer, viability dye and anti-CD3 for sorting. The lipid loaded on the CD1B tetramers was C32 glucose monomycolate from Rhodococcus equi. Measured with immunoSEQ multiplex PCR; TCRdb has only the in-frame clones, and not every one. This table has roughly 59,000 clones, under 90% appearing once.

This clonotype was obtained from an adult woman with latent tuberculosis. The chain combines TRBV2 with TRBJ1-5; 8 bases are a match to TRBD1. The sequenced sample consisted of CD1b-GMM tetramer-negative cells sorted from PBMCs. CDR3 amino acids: CASSSDRGDRQPQHF. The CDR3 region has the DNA TGTGCCAGCAGCTCCGACAGGGGTGATCGGCAGCCCCAGCATTTT.